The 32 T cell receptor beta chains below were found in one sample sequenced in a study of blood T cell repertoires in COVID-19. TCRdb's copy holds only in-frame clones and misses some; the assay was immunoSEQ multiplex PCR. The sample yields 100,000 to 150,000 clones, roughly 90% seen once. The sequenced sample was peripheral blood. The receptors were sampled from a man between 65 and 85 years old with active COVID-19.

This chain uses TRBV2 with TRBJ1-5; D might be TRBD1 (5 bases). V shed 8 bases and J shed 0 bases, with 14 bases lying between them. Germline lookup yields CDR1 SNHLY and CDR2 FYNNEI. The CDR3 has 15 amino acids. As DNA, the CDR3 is TGTGCCAGCGAACACGGGGGTGTTAGCAATCAGCCCCAGCATTTT. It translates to CASEHGGVSNQPQHF.

CDR3 sequence (DNA): TGTGCCAGCAGCTTAGGAGGACAGGGCCTCACAGATACGCAGTATTTT. This gives the protein CASSLGGQGLTDTQYF. This chain links TRBV7-2 with TRBJ2-3; 8 nucleotides agree with TRBD1. V lost 1 base to trimming and J lost 2 bases; unmatched junction nucleotides: 5. The CDR3 totals 16 residues. Germline assignment: CDR1 SGHTA and CDR2 FQGNSA.

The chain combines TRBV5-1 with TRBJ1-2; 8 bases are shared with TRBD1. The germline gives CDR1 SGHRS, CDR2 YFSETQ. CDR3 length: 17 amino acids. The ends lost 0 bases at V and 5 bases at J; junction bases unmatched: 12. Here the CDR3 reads CASSLVTTGEMRYGYTF. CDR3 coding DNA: TGCGCCAGCAGCTTGGTTACGACAGGGGAGATGCGGTATGGCTACACCTTC.

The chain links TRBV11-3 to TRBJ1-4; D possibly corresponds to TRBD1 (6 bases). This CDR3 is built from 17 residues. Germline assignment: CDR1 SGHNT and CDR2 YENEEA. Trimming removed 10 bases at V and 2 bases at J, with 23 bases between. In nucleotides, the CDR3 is TGTGCCACCGCAGTATGGGACACCAATGGGACTAATGAAAAACTGTTTTTT. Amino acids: CATAVWDTNGTNEKLFF.

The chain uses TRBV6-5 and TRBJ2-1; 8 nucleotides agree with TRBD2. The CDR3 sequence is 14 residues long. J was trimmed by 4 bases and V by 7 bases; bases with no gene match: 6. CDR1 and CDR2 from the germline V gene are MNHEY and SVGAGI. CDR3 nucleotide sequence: TGTGCCAGCAATTCCGGGAGGGGGTACAATGAGCAGTTCTTC. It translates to CASNSGRGYNEQFF.

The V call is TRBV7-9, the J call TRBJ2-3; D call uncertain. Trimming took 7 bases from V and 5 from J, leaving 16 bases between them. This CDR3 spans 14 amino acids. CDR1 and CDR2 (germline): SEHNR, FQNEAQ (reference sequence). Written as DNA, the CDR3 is TGTGCCAGCAATCCTGGAGACCCCGGAGATACGCAGTATTTT. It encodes CASNPGDPGDTQYF.

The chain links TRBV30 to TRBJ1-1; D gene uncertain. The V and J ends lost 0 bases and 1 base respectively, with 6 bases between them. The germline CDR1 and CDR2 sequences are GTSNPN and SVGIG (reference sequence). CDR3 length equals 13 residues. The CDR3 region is CAWSVQTNTEAFF. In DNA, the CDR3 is TGTGCCTGGAGTGTACAAACGAACACTGAAGCTTTCTTT.

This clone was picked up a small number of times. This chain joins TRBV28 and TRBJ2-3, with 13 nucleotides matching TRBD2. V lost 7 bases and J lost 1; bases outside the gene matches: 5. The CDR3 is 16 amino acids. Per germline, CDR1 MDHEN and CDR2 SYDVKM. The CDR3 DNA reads TGTGCCAGCAAGGGACTAGCGGGAAGAGGCACAGATACGCAGTATTTT. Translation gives CASKGLAGRGTDTQYF.

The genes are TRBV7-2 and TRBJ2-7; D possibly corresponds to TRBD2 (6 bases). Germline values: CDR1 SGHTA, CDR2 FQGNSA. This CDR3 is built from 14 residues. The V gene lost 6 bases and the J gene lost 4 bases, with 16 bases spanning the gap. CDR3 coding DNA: TGTGCCAGCAGTTCCCAAGCGGGCCCTTACGAGCAGTACTTC. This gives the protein CASSSQAGPYEQYF.

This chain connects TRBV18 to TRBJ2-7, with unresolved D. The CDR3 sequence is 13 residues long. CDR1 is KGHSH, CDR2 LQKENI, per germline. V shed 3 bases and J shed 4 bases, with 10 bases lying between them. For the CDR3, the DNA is TGTGCCAGCTCACCCACGAACGGGTACGAGCAGTACTTC. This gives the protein CASSPTNGYEQYF.

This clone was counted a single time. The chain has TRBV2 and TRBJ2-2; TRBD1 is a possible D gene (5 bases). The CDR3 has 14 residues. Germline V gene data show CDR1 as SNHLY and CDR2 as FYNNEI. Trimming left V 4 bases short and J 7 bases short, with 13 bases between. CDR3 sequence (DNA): TGTGCCAGCAGTGTCCTGGTAACAGGCGGGGAGCTGTTTTTT. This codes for CASSVLVTGGELFF.

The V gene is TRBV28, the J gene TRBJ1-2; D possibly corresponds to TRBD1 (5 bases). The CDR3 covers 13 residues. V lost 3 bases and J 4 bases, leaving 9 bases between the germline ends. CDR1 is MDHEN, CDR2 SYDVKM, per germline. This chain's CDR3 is CASSLLTAYGYTF. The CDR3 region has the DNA TGTGCCAGCAGTTTGTTGACAGCCTATGGCTACACCTTC.

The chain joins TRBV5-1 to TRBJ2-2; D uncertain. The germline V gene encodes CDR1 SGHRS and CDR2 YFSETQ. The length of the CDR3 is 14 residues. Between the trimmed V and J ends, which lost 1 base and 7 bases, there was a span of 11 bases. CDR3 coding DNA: TGCGCCAGCAGCTTGTTCGCAGAAATCGGGGAGCTGTTTTTT. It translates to CASSLFAEIGELFF.

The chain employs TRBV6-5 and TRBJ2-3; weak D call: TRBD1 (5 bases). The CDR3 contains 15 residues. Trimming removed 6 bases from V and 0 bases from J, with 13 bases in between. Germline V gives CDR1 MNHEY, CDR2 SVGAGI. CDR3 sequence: CASSLDTPSTDTQYF. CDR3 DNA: TGTGCCAGCAGCTTGGACACCCCTAGCACAGATACGCAGTATTTT.

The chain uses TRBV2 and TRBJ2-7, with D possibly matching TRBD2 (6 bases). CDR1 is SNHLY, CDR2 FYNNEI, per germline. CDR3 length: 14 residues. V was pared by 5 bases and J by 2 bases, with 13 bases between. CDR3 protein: CASSRDWGPYEQYF. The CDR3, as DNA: TGTGCCAGCAGTAGGGACTGGGGTCCCTACGAGCAGTACTTC.

The CDR3 sequence: CAWSGLLPYEKLFF. The CDR3 DNA is TGTGCCTGGTCGGGTCTCCTCCCCTATGAAAAACTGTTTTTT. The V gene is TRBV30, the J gene TRBJ1-4; D is uncertain. This CDR3 is built from 14 residues. Trimming took 5 bases from V and 6 from J, leaving 16 bases between them. Germline values: CDR1 GTSNPN, CDR2 SVGIG (reference sequence).

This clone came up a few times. The CDR3 loop is CASSLAGALYEQYF. The CDR3 DNA sequence: TGTGCCAGCAGCTTAGCAGGGGCCCTCTACGAGCAGTACTTC. The V call is TRBV11-2, the J call TRBJ2-7; a weak D match, TRBD1 (6 bases). Trimming removed 1 base at V and 3 bases at J, with 10 bases between. Looked up from germline, CDR1 is SGHAT and CDR2 is FQNNGV. The CDR3 spans 14 residues.

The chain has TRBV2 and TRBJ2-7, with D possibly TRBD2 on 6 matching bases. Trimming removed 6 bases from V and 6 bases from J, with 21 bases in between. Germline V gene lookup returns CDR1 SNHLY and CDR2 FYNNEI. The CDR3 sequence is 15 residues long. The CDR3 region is CASSPRTGRGGEQYF. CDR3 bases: TGTGCCAGCAGCCCCAGGACTGGAAGGGGAGGCGAGCAGTACTTC.

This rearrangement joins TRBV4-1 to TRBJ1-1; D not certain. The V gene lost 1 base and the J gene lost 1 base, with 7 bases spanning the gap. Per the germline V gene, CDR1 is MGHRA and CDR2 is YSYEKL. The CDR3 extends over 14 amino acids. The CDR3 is CASSQVVRNTEAFF. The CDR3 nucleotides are TGCGCCAGCAGCCAAGTTGTCCGGAACACTGAAGCTTTCTTT.

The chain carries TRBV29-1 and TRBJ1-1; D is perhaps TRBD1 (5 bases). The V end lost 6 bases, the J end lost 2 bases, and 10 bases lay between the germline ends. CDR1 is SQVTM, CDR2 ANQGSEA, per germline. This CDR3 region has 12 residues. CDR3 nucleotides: TGCAGCGTGGTGACAGCCAACACTGAAGCTTTCTTT. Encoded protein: CSVVTANTEAFF.

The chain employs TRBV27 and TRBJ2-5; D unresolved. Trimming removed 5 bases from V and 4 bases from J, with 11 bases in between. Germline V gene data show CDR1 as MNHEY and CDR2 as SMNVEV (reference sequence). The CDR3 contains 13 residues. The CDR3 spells CASSRRPGETQYF. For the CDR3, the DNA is TGTGCCAGCAGTCGCAGGCCTGGAGAGACCCAGTACTTC.

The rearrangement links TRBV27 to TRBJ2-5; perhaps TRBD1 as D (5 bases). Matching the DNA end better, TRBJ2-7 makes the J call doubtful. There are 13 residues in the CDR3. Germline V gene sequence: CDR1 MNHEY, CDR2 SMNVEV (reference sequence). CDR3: CASSIIRASEQYF. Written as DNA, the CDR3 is TGTGCCAGCAGTATTATCAGGGCCAGCGAGCAGTACTTC.

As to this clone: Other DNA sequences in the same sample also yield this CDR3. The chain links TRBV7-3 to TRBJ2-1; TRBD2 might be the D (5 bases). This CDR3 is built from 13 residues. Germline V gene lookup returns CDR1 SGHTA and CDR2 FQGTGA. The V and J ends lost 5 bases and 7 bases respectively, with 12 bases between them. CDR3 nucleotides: TGTGCCAGCAGCCCCCCTGGCGGGAATGAGCAGTTCTTC. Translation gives CASSPPGGNEQFF.

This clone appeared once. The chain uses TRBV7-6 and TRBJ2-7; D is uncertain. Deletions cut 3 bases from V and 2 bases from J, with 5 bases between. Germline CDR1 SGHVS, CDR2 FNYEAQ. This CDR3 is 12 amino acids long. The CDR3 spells CASSLSPYEQYF. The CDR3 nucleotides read TGTGCCAGCAGCTTGAGTCCCTACGAGCAGTACTTC.

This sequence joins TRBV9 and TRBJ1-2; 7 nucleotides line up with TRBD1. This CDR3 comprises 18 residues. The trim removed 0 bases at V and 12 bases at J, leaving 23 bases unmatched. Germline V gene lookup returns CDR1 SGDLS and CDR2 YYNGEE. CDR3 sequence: CASSVGSTQSTGPGGDTF. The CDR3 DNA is TGTGCCAGCAGCGTAGGATCCACTCAATCGACAGGGCCCGGGGGGGACACCTTC.

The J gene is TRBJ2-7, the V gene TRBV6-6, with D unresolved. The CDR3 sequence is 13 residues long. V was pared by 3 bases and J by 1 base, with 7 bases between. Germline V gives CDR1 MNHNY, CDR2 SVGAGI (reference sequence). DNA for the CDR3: TGTGCCAGCAGTTATGCAGGTTCCTACGAGCAGTACTTC. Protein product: CASSYAGSYEQYF.

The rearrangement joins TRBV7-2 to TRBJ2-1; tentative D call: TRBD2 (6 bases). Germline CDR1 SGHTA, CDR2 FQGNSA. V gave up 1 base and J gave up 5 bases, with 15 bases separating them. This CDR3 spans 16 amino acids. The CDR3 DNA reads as TGTGCCAGCAGCTTAGGGCGACTAGAAGTAAACAATGAGCAGTTCTTC. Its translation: CASSLGRLEVNNEQFF.

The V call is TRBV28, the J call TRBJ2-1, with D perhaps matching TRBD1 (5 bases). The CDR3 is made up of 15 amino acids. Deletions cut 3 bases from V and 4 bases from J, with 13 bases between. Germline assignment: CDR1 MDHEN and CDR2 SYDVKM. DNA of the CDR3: TGTGCCAGCAGTTTGGGTCAGGGAACATACAATGAGCAGTTCTTC. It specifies CASSLGQGTYNEQFF.

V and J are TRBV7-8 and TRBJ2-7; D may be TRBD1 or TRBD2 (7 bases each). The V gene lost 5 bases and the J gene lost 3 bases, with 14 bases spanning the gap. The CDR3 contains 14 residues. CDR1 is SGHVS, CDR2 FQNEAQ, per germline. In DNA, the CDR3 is TGTGCCAGCAGCCTAGACAGGGACTACTACGAGCAGTACTTC. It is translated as CASSLDRDYYEQYF. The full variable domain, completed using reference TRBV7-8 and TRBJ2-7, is GAGVSQSPRYKVAKRGQDVALRCDPISGHVSLFWYQQALGQGPEFLTYFQNEAQLDKSGLPSDRFFAERPEGSVSTLKIQRTQQEDSAVYLCASSLDRDYYEQYFGPGTRLTVT.

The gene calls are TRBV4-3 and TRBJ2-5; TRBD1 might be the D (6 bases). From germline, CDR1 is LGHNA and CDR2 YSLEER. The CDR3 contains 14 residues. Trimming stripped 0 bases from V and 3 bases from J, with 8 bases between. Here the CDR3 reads CASSQDPGEETQYF. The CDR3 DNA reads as TGCGCCAGCAGCCAAGATCCAGGGGAAGAGACCCAGTACTTC.

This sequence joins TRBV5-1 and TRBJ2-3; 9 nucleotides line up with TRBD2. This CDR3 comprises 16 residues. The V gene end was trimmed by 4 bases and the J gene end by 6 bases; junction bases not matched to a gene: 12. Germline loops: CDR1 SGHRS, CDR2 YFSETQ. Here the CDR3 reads CASSVEGGRASDTQYF. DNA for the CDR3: TGCGCCAGCAGCGTGGAAGGCGGGAGGGCCAGTGATACGCAGTATTTT.

The DNA for the CDR3 is TGTGCCAGTAGTCATCAGGGTGGCGGGGAGCTGTTTTTT. It yields the protein CASSHQGGGELFF. This chain links TRBV19 with TRBJ2-2, with D tentatively TRBD1 (5 bases). V was cut by 5 bases and J by 7 bases, with 11 bases left in between. CDR1 and CDR2 (germline): LNHDA, SQIVND (reference sequence). The CDR3 is 13 residues long.